This T cell receptor beta chain was observed in a study of cytomegalovirus exposure and HLA in healthy donors. Researchers ran the PCR with 60 Vbeta and 13 Jbeta primers. This table comes from immunoSEQ multiplex PCR, and its TCRdb copy is limited to in-frame clones, with some not included. Here the sample spans tens of thousands of clones, approximately 82% being singletons. The V gene's germline CDR1 is GTSNPN and CDR2 SVGIG (reference sequence). CDR3 length: 14 residues. V lost 5 bases and J 0 bases, leaving 8 bases between the germline ends. Source material: PBMCs. V is TRBV30 and J is TRBJ1-6, with a weak D call TRBD1 (6 bases). The TCR originated in a man aged 50 or older in good health and CMV-seronegative. The CDR3 DNA follows: TGTGCCTGGCAGGGGAGCTCCTATAATTCACCCCTCCACTTT. This translates into CAWQGSSYNSPLHF.